A single sample gave rise to the 15 T cell receptor beta chains below, sequenced in a study of blood T cell repertoires in COVID-19. Libraries were prepared by immunoSEQ multiplex PCR; TCRdb keeps only in-frame clonotypes and omits some of them. Seen here are some 530,000 clones, around nine tenths observed once, and the top ten hold 8.3%. The sample was PBMCs or T cells enriched from blood (not recorded which). These receptor sequences come from a woman aged 55-70 years who had recovered from COVID-19.

The chain combines TRBV6-4 with TRBJ1-1, with D possibly being TRBD1 (6 bases). The V end lost 5 bases, the J end lost 6 bases, and 31 bases lay between the germline ends. The CDR3 totals 19 residues. The germline V gene has CDR1 MRHNA and CDR2 SNTAGT. CDR3 nucleotide sequence: TGTGCCAGCAGTCCGAAACAATATAACAGGGCTGGGCGGTTCTCTGAAGCTTTCTTT. Residues: CASSPKQYNRAGRFSEAFF.

This clone was detected only once. The chain combines TRBV9 with TRBJ1-1; no clear D gene. This CDR3 has 14 amino acids. The V gene lost 0 bases and the J gene lost 5 bases, with 11 bases spanning the gap. Germline CDR1 reads SGDLS; CDR2 reads YYNGEE. CDR3 DNA sequence: TGTGCCAGCAGCGTAGTGGTGGGAGGTACTGAAGCTTTCTTT. Translating it yields CASSVVVGGTEAFF.

The chain employs TRBV9 and TRBJ2-3; D call uncertain. This CDR3 comprises 12 residues. CDR1 and CDR2 (germline): SGDLS, YYNGEE. V was shortened by 5 bases and J by 5 bases, with 9 bases between the two germline ends. CDR3 loop: CASRASGDTQYF. The CDR3 coding sequence is TGTGCCAGCAGGGCCTCTGGAGATACGCAGTATTTT.

The chain carries TRBV3-1 (or the pseudogene TRBV3-2) and TRBJ1-6; possible D gene TRBD1, 5 bases. Germline loops: CDR1 LGHDT, CDR2 YNNKEL (reference sequence). This CDR3 contains 12 residues. V lost 6 bases and J 13 bases, leaving 13 bases between the germline ends. DNA for the CDR3: TGTGCCAGCAGGGGGGGGGTGAGGCCCCTCCACTTT. The encoded protein is CASRGGVRPLHF.

CDR3: CSAHQENTGELFF. Here the CDR3 DNA reads TGCAGCGCTCACCAGGAGAACACCGGGGAGCTGTTTTTT. V gene TRBV29-1 combines with J gene TRBJ2-2, with D unclear. This CDR3 has 13 amino acids. V gave up 7 bases and J gave up 1 base, with 10 bases separating them. Germline loops: CDR1 SQVTM, CDR2 ANQGSEA.

The rearrangement uses TRBV2 and TRBJ2-1, with D maybe TRBD1 (6 bases). Germline assignment: CDR1 SNHLY and CDR2 FYNNEI. The V gene lost 7 bases and the J gene lost 3 bases, with 10 bases spanning the gap. The CDR3 length is 13 residues. The chain's CDR3 is CASILDSYNEQFF. The CDR3, as DNA: TGTGCCAGCATCCTGGACAGCTACAATGAGCAGTTCTTC.

The chain couples TRBV7-2 to TRBJ1-6; 10 bases align to TRBD1. The junction had 3 bases not matched to a gene; V was cut back by 1 base and J by 9 bases. CDR3 length equals 15 residues. From germline, CDR1 is SGHTA and CDR2 FQGNSA. This chain's CDR3 is CASSLEGTGVSPLHF. The CDR3, as DNA: TGTGCCAGCAGCTTAGAGGGGACAGGGGTTTCACCCCTCCACTTT.

The genes are TRBV2 and TRBJ1-1; D is uncertain. V lost 6 bases, J lost 3 bases, and 8 bases lay in between. Germline V CDR1 and CDR2: SNHLY, FYNNEI. The CDR3 is 12 residues long. CDR3 region: CASSPGYTEAFF. CDR3 sequence (DNA): TGTGCCAGCAGCCCGGGGTACACTGAAGCTTTCTTT.

This clone was seen only once. The chain carries TRBV12-5 and TRBJ1-5; TRBD1 agrees at 11 bases. The germline V gene encodes CDR1 LGHNT and CDR2 FRNRAP. Germline trimming cut 0 bases from V and 6 bases from J; bases unmatched to any gene: 4. This CDR3 contains 16 residues. DNA for the CDR3: TGTGCTAGTGGTTTGGTAGTCGGGACAGGGGGTCAGCCCCAGCATTTT. Translating it yields CASGLVVGTGGQPQHF.

The chain uses TRBV27 and TRBJ1-2; D gene ambiguous. V was cut by 5 bases and J by 2 bases, with 12 bases left in between. The CDR3 consists of 14 residues. CDR1 and CDR2 (germline): MNHEY, SMNVEV (reference sequence). DNA for the CDR3: TGTGCCAGCAGTCCCCGGGGTCCAAACTATGGCTACACCTTC. This translates into CASSPRGPNYGYTF.

In the case of this clone: This sample includes further DNA sequences coding for the same CDR3. This rearrangement joins TRBV12-3 or TRBV12-4 to TRBJ1-1; D is undetermined. This CDR3 is built from 13 residues. V lost 6 bases, J lost 0 bases, and 8 bases lay in between. The CDR3 bases are TGTGCCAGCAGCCTCACTGTGAACACTGAAGCTTTCTTT. Translated, it gives CASSLTVNTEAFF.

The chain joins TRBV27 to TRBJ2-7; TRBD2 matches 16 bases. The CDR3 runs 17 residues. The junction had 9 bases not matched to a gene; V was cut back by 5 bases and J by 5 bases. Germline V gene data show CDR1 as MNHEY and CDR2 as SMNVEV (reference sequence). CDR3 DNA: TGTGCCAGCAGTCCACCTCCGGGACTAGCGGGGGGGCACGAGCAGTACTTC. Its protein is CASSPPPGLAGGHEQYF.

Worth noting for this clone: This specimen includes other DNA sequences encoding the same CDR3. This chain links TRBV5-1 with TRBJ1-5; weak D call: TRBD1 (6 bases). Germline V gene lookup returns CDR1 SGHRS and CDR2 YFSETQ. Trimming shortened V by 4 bases and J by 1 base, and 9 bases separated the two germline ends. The CDR3 runs to 14 residues. CDR3 loop: CASSPDRSNQPQHF. In DNA, the CDR3 is TGCGCCAGCAGCCCAGACAGGAGCAATCAGCCCCAGCATTTT. Using reference TRBV5-1 and TRBJ1-5 for the parts outside the CDR3, the full variable domain is KAGVTQTPRYLIKTRGQQVTLSCSPISGHRSVSWYQQTPGQGLQFLFEYFSETQRNKGNFPGRFSGRQFSNSRSEMNVSTLELGDSALYLCASSPDRSNQPQHFGDGTRLSIL.

V and J are TRBV7-2 and TRBJ1-2; 8 bases are a match to TRBD1. Germline V gene sequence: CDR1 SGHTA, CDR2 FQGNSA. This CDR3 has 16 amino acids. Unmatched junction bases numbered 10, after V lost 5 bases and J lost 2 bases. The CDR3 region is CASSPTSGTGNYGYTF. CDR3 coding DNA: TGTGCCAGCAGCCCCACCTCCGGGACAGGCAACTATGGCTACACCTTC.

This clone turned up a few times. V gene TRBV29-1 combines with J gene TRBJ1-2; maybe TRBD1 (6 bases). The CDR3 is made up of 13 amino acids. Germline CDR1 reads SQVTM; CDR2 reads ANQGSEA. Trimming pared 0 bases from V and 5 bases from J, leaving 10 bases between. The CDR3 here is CSVEDRGGYGYTF. CDR3 DNA: TGCAGCGTTGAAGACAGGGGAGGGTATGGCTACACCTTC.